Listed below are T cell receptor beta chains from one sample, sequenced in a study of blood T cells in healthy people across ages. One entry per CDR3 protein, called by TCRdb with MiXCR from the 5' RACE reads. This table holds a few hundred thousand distinct CDR3 sequences, about 25% found once. Material: blood. These receptors were collected from a woman in her 70s in good health. Both conserved end residues are part of each CDR3. A D gene is named only where the DNA matches it firmly. Part of the rows lack a size; the others show once, few, many or a class for expanded clones.

>-|-|TRBV7-2|TRBJ2-3
CASSLGRFASTDTQYF
TGTGCCAGCAGCTTAGGTCGCTTCGCTAGCACAGATACGCAGTATTTT
>few|TRBD1|TRBV2|TRBJ1-2
CASRGTGVDGYTF
TGTGCCAGCAGGGGGACAGGGGTTGATGGCTACACCTTC
>-|-|TRBV5-6|TRBJ2-4
CASSFGGLYENIQYF
TGTGCCAGCAGCTTCGGGGGGCTATATGAAAACATTCAGTACTTC
>-|-|TRBV20-1|TRBJ2-3
CSARDQGPGTQYF
TGCAGTGCTAGAGATCAGGGCCCCGGTACGCAGTATTTT
>-|-|TRBV14|TRBJ2-1
CASSEQGYEQFF
TGTGCCAGCAGCGAACAGGGTTATGAGCAGTTCTTC
>many|-|TRBV20-1|TRBJ2-5
CSARMAQGGETQYF
TGCAGTGCTAGAATGGCACAGGGTGGGGAGACCCAGTACTTC
>-|-|TRBV29-1|TRBJ2-2
CSGLRGANTGELFF
TGCAGCGGACTACGAGGAGCGAACACCGGGGAGCTGTTTTTT
>once|TRBD1|TRBV12-3/TRBV12-4|TRBJ1-5
CASRTQGAGNQPQHF
TGTGCCAGCAGGACACAGGGGGCGGGGAATCAGCCCCAGCATTTT
>-|-|TRBV3-1|TRBJ2-1
CASSQDLRAGGGNEQFF
TGTGCCAGCAGCCAAGATCTTAGGGCAGGGGGAGGGAATGAGCAGTTCTTC
>-|-|TRBV15|TRBJ2-7
CATSREGNPYEQYF
TGTGCCACCAGCAGAGAGGGGAACCCCTACGAGCAGTACTTC
>few|-|TRBV6-2/TRBV6-3|TRBJ2-5
CASSSYGEQYF
TGTGCCAGCAGTTCGTACGGGGAGCAGTACTTC
>-|-|TRBV7-2|TRBJ1-2
CASSQPGAAYGYTF
TGTGCCAGCAGCCAGCCAGGGGCGGCCTATGGCTACACCTTC
>-|-|TRBV20-1|TRBJ2-3
CSARAASLVTDTQYF
TGCAGTGCTAGAGCGGCTAGTCTGGTCACAGATACGCAGTATTTT